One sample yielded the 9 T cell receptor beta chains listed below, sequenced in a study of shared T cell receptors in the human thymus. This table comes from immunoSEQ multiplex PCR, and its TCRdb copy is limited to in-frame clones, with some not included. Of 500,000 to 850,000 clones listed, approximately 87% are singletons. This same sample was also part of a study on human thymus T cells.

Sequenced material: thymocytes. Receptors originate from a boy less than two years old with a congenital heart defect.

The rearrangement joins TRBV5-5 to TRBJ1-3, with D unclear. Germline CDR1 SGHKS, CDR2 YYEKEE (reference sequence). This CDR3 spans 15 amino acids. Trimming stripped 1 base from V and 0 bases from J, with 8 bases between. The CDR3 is CASSLIGSSGNTIYF. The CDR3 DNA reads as TGTGCCAGCAGCTTGATAGGGAGCTCTGGAAACACCATATATTTT.

The CDR3 DNA reads TGTGCCAGCAGCCAAGTATCCGGGGGGGCGGACGGGGAGCTGTTTTTT. Translation: CASSQVSGGADGELFF. The V gene is TRBV7-2, the J gene TRBJ2-2; 8 bases are shared with TRBD2. With 5 bases clipped from V and 7 bases from J, the junction kept 12 bases outside the gene matches. This CDR3 comprises 16 residues. CDR1 and CDR2 (germline): SGHTA, FQGNSA.

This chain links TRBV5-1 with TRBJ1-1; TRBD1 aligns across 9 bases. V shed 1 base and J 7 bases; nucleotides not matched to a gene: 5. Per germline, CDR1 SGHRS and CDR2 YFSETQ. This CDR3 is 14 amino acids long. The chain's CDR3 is CASSLTGGLREAFF. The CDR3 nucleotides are TGCGCCAGCAGCTTGACAGGGGGCCTACGTGAAGCTTTCTTT.

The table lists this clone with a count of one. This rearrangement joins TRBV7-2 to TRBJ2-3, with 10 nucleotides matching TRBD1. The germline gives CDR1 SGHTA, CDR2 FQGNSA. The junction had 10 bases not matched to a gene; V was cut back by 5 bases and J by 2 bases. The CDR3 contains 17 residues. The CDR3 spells CASSKPGTGVPTDTQYF. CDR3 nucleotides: TGTGCCAGCAGCAAACCCGGGACAGGGGTCCCCACAGATACGCAGTATTTT.

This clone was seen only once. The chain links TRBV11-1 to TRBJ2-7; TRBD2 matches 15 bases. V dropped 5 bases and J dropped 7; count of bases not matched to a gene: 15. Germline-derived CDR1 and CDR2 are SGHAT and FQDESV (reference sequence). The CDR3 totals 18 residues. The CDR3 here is CASSRTGLAGGRPREQYF. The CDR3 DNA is TGTGCCAGCAGCCGCACGGGACTAGCGGGGGGCCGACCTCGGGAGCAGTACTTC.

The CDR3 DNA reads TGCGCCAGCAGCTCCGGCAGACAGGGGTACAATGAGCAGTTCTTC. Translation: CASSSGRQGYNEQFF. The chain has TRBV5-1 and TRBJ2-1, with 8 positions matching TRBD1. Germline assignment: CDR1 SGHRS and CDR2 YFSETQ. This CDR3 has 15 amino acids. The V gene end was trimmed by 3 bases and the J gene end by 4 bases; junction bases not matched to a gene: 6.

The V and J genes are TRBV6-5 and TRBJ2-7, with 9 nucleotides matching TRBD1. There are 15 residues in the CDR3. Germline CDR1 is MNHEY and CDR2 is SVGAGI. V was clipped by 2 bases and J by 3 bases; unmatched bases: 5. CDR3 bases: TGTGCCAGCAGTTACCCGGGACAGGGAATCTACGAGCAGTACTTC. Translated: CASSYPGQGIYEQYF.

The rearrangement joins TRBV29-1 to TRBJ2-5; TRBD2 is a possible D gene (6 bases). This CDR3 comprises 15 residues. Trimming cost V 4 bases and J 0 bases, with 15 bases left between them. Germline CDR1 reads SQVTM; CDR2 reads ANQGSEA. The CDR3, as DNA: TGCAGCGTTGCGGTACCCGGAGGGCACCAAGAGACCCAGTACTTC. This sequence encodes CSVAVPGGHQETQYF.

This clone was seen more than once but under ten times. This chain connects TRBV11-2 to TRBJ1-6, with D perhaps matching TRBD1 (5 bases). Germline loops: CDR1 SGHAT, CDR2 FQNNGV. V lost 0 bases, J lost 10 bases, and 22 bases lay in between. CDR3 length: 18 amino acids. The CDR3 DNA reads TGTGCCAGCAGCTTAGAGGGACGGGGGAAAGGGCGAACGTCACCCCTCCACTTT. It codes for CASSLEGRGKGRTSPLHF.